Below, 21 T cell receptor beta chains from the same sample are listed, as sequenced in a study of Siglec-9 on CD8 T cells in melanoma (dated by TCRdb to between 2018 and 2021). Library preparation used the immunoSEQ multiplex PCR assay. Drawn from immuneACCESS, this table holds only the in-frame rearrangements with V and J called that TCRdb kept. Clones are partly lost; checked studies trace under half to an unresolved V gene and leave the rest unexplained. Here the sample has over 30,000 clones; 80% to 85% occur a single time. Of the sample, under 2% is held by the ten largest clones. Sequenced sample: Siglec-9- CD8+ T cells sorted from blood. What this sample's cell subset or site label stands for: CD8 T cells lacking Siglec-9. The receptors were gathered from a human donor in good health.

This clone came up a few times. This sequence joins TRBV11-2 and TRBJ1-1; D call uncertain. The CDR3 contains 13 residues. Germline CDR1 SGHAT, CDR2 FQNNGV. Trimming took off 3 bases at V and 0 bases at J, with 5 bases between the two ends. CDR3 sequence (DNA): TGTGCCAGCAGCTTTGGTCTGAACACTGAAGCTTTCTTT. Translating it yields CASSFGLNTEAFF.

This clone was seen only a few times. This chain uses TRBV6-4 with TRBJ2-2, with D possibly being TRBD2 (6 bases). V lost 2 bases and J lost 4, with 11 bases in between. The germline V gene has CDR1 MRHNA and CDR2 SNTAGT. CDR3 length: 15 amino acids. The CDR3 bases are TGTGCCAGCAGTGACGGGGGGAAATCCACCGGGGAGCTGTTTTTT. Protein sequence: CASSDGGKSTGELFF.

The chain has TRBV11-3 and TRBJ2-7; D is possibly TRBD1 (5 bases). CDR3 length: 14 residues. V was shortened by 1 base and J by 1 base, with 8 bases between the two germline ends. Germline CDR1 SGHNT, CDR2 YENEEA. CDR3 region: CASSLVQESYEQYF. The CDR3 DNA is TGTGCCAGCAGCTTAGTACAGGAGTCCTACGAGCAGTACTTC.

The chain uses TRBV15 and TRBJ2-6; 7 bases agree with TRBD1. CDR1 and CDR2 (germline): LNHNV, YYDKDF (reference sequence). The CDR3 has 17 residues. V lost 4 bases, J lost 0 bases, and 6 bases stayed unmatched. CDR3 amino acids: CATSTPGQPSGANVLTF. The CDR3 nucleotides are TGTGCCACCAGCACCCCGGGACAGCCCTCTGGGGCCAACGTCCTGACTTTC.

The chain recombines TRBV7-9 with TRBJ2-7; 10 nucleotides match TRBD2. V was pared by 4 bases and J by 3 bases, with 6 bases of the junction left unmatched. The CDR3 sequence is 15 residues long. Looked up from germline, CDR1 is SEHNR and CDR2 is FQNEAQ (reference sequence). The CDR3 nucleotides are TGTGCCAGCAGCTCACCCTTAGCGGGGGGCTACGAGCAGTACTTC. This encodes CASSSPLAGGYEQYF.

The rearrangement joins TRBV7-9 to TRBJ2-7, with TRBD2 matching over 7 bases. With 4 bases clipped from V and 4 bases from J, the junction kept 4 bases outside the gene matches. This CDR3 spans 13 amino acids. The germline gives CDR1 SEHNR, CDR2 FQNEAQ (reference sequence). In DNA, the CDR3 is TGTGCCAGCAGCTCAAGCGGGAAATACGAGCAGTACTTC. This gives the protein CASSSSGKYEQYF.

The CDR3 DNA reads TGTGCCAGCAGCTCCCTTCAGGGATCCTACGAGCAGTACTTC. Its protein product is CASSSLQGSYEQYF. This chain links TRBV7-9 with TRBJ2-7; D is possibly TRBD1 (5 bases). Per the germline V gene, CDR1 is SEHNR and CDR2 is FQNEAQ (reference sequence). The CDR3 spans 14 residues. The V end lost 4 bases, the J end lost 1 base, and 11 bases lay between the germline ends.

This clone was found a few times. This chain joins TRBV6-5 and TRBJ1-5; D might be TRBD1 (6 bases). With 6 bases removed from V and 0 bases from J, the gap between germline ends came to 12 bases. The CDR3 sequence is 15 residues long. Germline lookup yields CDR1 MNHEY and CDR2 SVGAGI. The CDR3 protein is CASSSGTLSNQPQHF. The CDR3 coding sequence is TGTGCCAGCAGCTCCGGGACACTTAGCAATCAGCCCCAGCATTTT.

This sequence joins TRBV27 and TRBJ2-1, with TRBD2 matching 10 bases. CDR1 is MNHEY and CDR2 is SMNVEV in the germline V gene (reference sequence). CDR3 length: 15 residues. V gave up 5 bases and J gave up 8 bases; unmatched junction bases: 9. CDR3 protein: CASSSGGASIDEQFF. CDR3 sequence (DNA): TGTGCCAGCAGTAGCGGGGGGGCCTCAATCGATGAGCAGTTCTTC.

V and J are TRBV9 and TRBJ2-1, with D perhaps given as TRBD1 or TRBD2 (5 bases each). The germline V gene has CDR1 SGDLS and CDR2 YYNGEE. The V gene lost 5 bases and the J gene lost 0 bases, with 18 bases spanning the gap. The length of the CDR3 is 17 residues. CDR3 in amino acids: CASSPQEAASSYNEQFF. The CDR3 DNA reads as TGTGCCAGCAGTCCACAGGAAGCGGCCAGCTCCTACAATGAGCAGTTCTTC.

The CDR3 DNA is TGTGCCAGTAGTATCGTAGACAGGGCTGAAGCTTTCTTT. Translation: CASSIVDRAEAFF. V usage is TRBV19 and J usage is TRBJ1-1; 7 nucleotides align to TRBD1. This CDR3 has 13 residues. V lost 3 bases, J lost 6 bases, and 4 bases stayed unmatched. CDR1 is LNHDA, CDR2 SQIVND, per germline (reference sequence).

This clone has a handful of counts. The CDR3 sequence: CASSTGTGGHGYTF. For the CDR3, the DNA is TGTGCCAGCAGCACCGGGACAGGGGGACATGGCTACACCTTC. The gene calls are TRBV5-6 and TRBJ1-2, with 11 bases aligning to TRBD1. V shed 4 bases, J shed 6 bases, and the junction held 5 bases outside the gene matches. CDR3 length: 14 amino acids. Looked up from germline, CDR1 is SGHDT and CDR2 is YYEEEE.

The chain recombines TRBV6-5 with TRBJ1-2, with a weak D call TRBD1 (6 bases). The CDR3 length is 14 residues. Trimming stripped 2 bases from V and 4 bases from J, with 11 bases between. CDR1 is MNHEY and CDR2 is SVGAGI in the germline V gene. The CDR3 region is CASSYGGQVYGYTF. The CDR3 DNA follows: TGTGCCAGCAGTTACGGGGGGCAGGTCTATGGCTACACCTTC.

This chain uses TRBV7-3 with TRBJ2-2; 9 positions match TRBD2. CDR1 is SGHTA and CDR2 is FQGTGA in the germline V gene. The CDR3 sequence is 13 residues long. V was pared by 4 bases and J by 8 bases, with 2 bases of the junction left unmatched. DNA of the CDR3: TGTGCCAGCAGCTCCCTAGCGGGAGGGGAGCTGTTTTTT. Its translation: CASSSLAGGELFF.

The rearrangement links TRBV5-4 to TRBJ1-1; TRBD1 might be the D (5 bases). In germline, CDR1 is SGHNT, CDR2 YYREEE (reference sequence). Trimming pared 4 bases from V and 4 bases from J, leaving 17 bases between. This CDR3 has 15 amino acids. The CDR3 loop is CASSDRDWGSTEAFF. The CDR3 DNA sequence: TGTGCCAGCAGCGACCGGGACTGGGGGAGCACTGAAGCTTTCTTT.

This chain uses TRBV10-3 with TRBJ2-2; 11 bases are a match to TRBD2. CDR3 length: 15 amino acids. Germline lookup yields CDR1 ENHRY and CDR2 SYGVKD. V lost 3 bases to trimming and J lost 3 bases; unmatched junction nucleotides: 0. The CDR3 nucleotides read TGTGCCATCAGTGATAGCGGGGGGGACACCGGGGAGCTGTTTTTT. Translated: CAISDSGGDTGELFF.

The gene calls are TRBV4-1 and TRBJ2-2; D is perhaps TRBD1 or TRBD2 (6 bases each). This CDR3 has 19 amino acids. The V end lost 4 bases, the J end lost 4 bases, and 25 bases lay between the germline ends. The germline CDR1 and CDR2 sequences are MGHRA and YSYEKL. The CDR3 protein is CASSLRGPISGELTGELFF. In DNA form, the CDR3 reads TGCGCCAGCAGCCTCAGGGGTCCCATATCGGGGGAACTCACCGGGGAGCTGTTTTTT.

The J gene is TRBJ2-7, the V gene TRBV5-1; no clear D. In germline, CDR1 is SGHRS, CDR2 YFSETQ. Trimming cost V 3 bases and J 0 bases, with 4 bases left between them. The CDR3 is 12 amino acids. The CDR3 DNA follows: TGCGCCAGCAGCTCCGACTCCTACGAGCAGTACTTC. Translation: CASSSDSYEQYF.

The chain is built from TRBV2 and TRBJ2-1; D is perhaps TRBD2 (5 bases). The CDR3 sequence is 13 residues long. Germline CDR1 is SNHLY and CDR2 is FYNNEI. The germline V and J ends were trimmed by 3 bases and 4 bases, with 7 bases remaining between them. CDR3 bases: TGTGCCAGCAGTGACGGGGATTACAATGAGCAGTTCTTC. Protein product: CASSDGDYNEQFF.

The V call is TRBV19, the J call TRBJ2-4; the match to TRBD1 covers 7 bases. The CDR3 sequence is 16 residues long. The J segment lost 8 bases and the V segment lost 2 bases, leaving 12 bases of the junction unmatched. The germline gives CDR1 LNHDA, CDR2 SQIVND (reference sequence). The CDR3 protein is CASSIFKGALLHIQYF. The CDR3 region has the DNA TGTGCCAGTAGTATATTTAAGGGGGCGCTTCTTCACATTCAGTACTTC.

The rearrangement joins TRBV4-1 to TRBJ2-3; D remains unclear. The length of the CDR3 is 14 residues. Trimming shortened V by 0 bases and J by 6 bases, and 10 bases separated the two germline ends. CDR1 is MGHRA, CDR2 YSYEKL, per germline. CDR3 in DNA: TGCGCCAGCAGCCAAGAGTCGGCTCGGGATACGCAGTATTTT. Translated: CASSQESARDTQYF.